This passage covers 20 T cell receptor beta chains from one sample sequenced in a study of blood T cell repertoires in COVID-19. This table comes from immunoSEQ multiplex PCR, and its TCRdb copy is limited to in-frame clones, with some not included. The table lists about 82,000 clones, over 80% of them singletons, with over 15% in the top ten. Sample: peripheral blood. These receptor sequences come from a man older than 75 with active or convalescent COVID-19.

The genes are TRBV24-1 and TRBJ1-2, with 8 bases aligning to TRBD1. Looked up from germline, CDR1 is KGHDR and CDR2 is SFDVKD. The CDR3 is 17 residues long. V gave up 3 bases and J gave up 3 bases; unmatched junction bases: 11. The CDR3 protein is CATSDTGTGSRDYGYTF. The CDR3 region has the DNA TGTGCCACCAGTGATACCGGGACAGGCAGTCGGGACTATGGCTACACCTTC.

V and J are TRBV27 and TRBJ2-5; 11 bases fit TRBD2. Unmatched junction bases numbered 7, after V lost 6 bases and J lost 1 base. The CDR3 has 16 residues. The germline V gene has CDR1 MNHEY and CDR2 SMNVEV (reference sequence). The CDR3 DNA sequence: TGTGCCAGCAGGCCCGCGGGACTAGCGGTCCAAGAGACCCAGTACTTC. It is translated as CASRPAGLAVQETQYF.

V is TRBV11-2 and J is TRBJ2-1; TRBD2 is a possible D gene (6 bases). Germline CDR1 SGHAT, CDR2 FQNNGV. V was trimmed by 1 base and J by 0 bases, leaving 13 bases between them. The CDR3 runs to 17 residues. The CDR3 DNA reads as TGTGCCAGCAGCTTAGGTTTAGCGGCCTTCTCCTACAATGAGCAGTTCTTC. Protein sequence: CASSLGLAAFSYNEQFF.

The rearrangement joins TRBV6-1 to TRBJ2-1; D remains ambiguous. Germline lookup yields CDR1 MNHNS and CDR2 SASEGT. CDR3 length: 16 amino acids. Trimming took 2 bases from V and 0 from J, leaving 11 bases between them. Here the CDR3 reads CASSEQADSSYNEQFF. The CDR3 DNA is TGTGCCAGCAGTGAACAGGCCGATAGCTCCTACAATGAGCAGTTCTTC.

The CDR3 bases are TGTGCCAGCAGCTCGAATAGCGGGAGGGCCCTCTACGAGCAGTACGTC. This translates into CASSSNSGRALYEQYV. The chain couples TRBV5-6 to TRBJ2-7; TRBD2 matches 11 bases. CDR1 SGHDT and CDR2 YYEEEE come from the germline V gene. CDR3 size: 16 residues. Unmatched junction bases numbered 8, after V lost 3 bases and J lost 3 bases.

The gene calls are TRBV6-2 or TRBV6-3 and TRBJ2-2, with TRBD2 matching 12 bases. V trimming: 4 bases; J trimming: 7 bases; junction bases outside the gene matches: 10. CDR3 length equals 17 residues. Germline CDR1 reads MNHEY; CDR2 reads SVGEGT. In nucleotides, the CDR3 is TGTGCCAGCAGTTCCGGACTAGCGGGACGTTCGGGCGGGGAGCTGTTTTTT. Its protein product is CASSSGLAGRSGGELFF.

V usage is TRBV11-3 and J usage is TRBJ2-7, with TRBD2 matching 13 bases. CDR1 is SGHNT and CDR2 is YENEEA in the germline V gene. J was trimmed by 4 bases and V by 4 bases; bases with no gene match: 7. CDR3 length: 16 residues. The CDR3 is CASSSRTSGGAYEQYV. The CDR3 DNA is TGTGCCAGCAGCTCCCGGACTAGCGGGGGAGCATACGAGCAGTACGTC.

V gene TRBV5-1 combines with J gene TRBJ2-3; TRBD2 agrees at 11 bases. The CDR3 consists of 16 residues. Trimming at V came to 4 bases and at J to 4 bases, leaving 8 bases not matched to a gene. CDR1 and CDR2 (germline): SGHRS, YFSETQ. CDR3 sequence (DNA): TGCGCCAGCAGCCCGGGACTAGCGGTAATACCAGATACGCAGTATTTT. Translation: CASSPGLAVIPDTQYF.

This chain's CDR3 is CASSQTLGTGAYEQYV. The CDR3 DNA is TGTGCCAGCAGCCAAACTCTAGGGACAGGAGCCTACGAGCAGTACGTC. The V gene is TRBV3-1 (or the pseudogene TRBV3-2), the J gene TRBJ2-7; 8 bases align to TRBD1. The germline CDR1 and CDR2 sequences are LGHDT and YNNKEL (reference sequence). The CDR3 sequence is 16 residues long. J was trimmed by 2 bases and V by 2 bases; bases with no gene match: 8.

The chain carries TRBV5-8 and TRBJ2-5; 8 bases are a match to TRBD2. There are 14 residues in the CDR3. The ends lost 3 bases at V and 2 bases at J; junction bases unmatched: 3. Germline CDR1 and CDR2: SGHTS and YDEGEE. CDR3 DNA: TGTGCCAGCAGCTATGGGACTAGTCAAGAGACCCAGTACTTC. Amino acids: CASSYGTSQETQYF.

The rearrangement joins TRBV6-5 to TRBJ1-3; possibly TRBD1 for D (6 bases). Per germline, CDR1 MNHEY and CDR2 SVGAGI. The germline V and J ends were trimmed by 6 bases and 1 base, with 10 bases remaining between them. The CDR3 is 14 residues long. The CDR3 coding sequence is TGTGCCAGCAGCCGAGGGGGATCTGGAAACACCATATATTTT. It specifies CASSRGGSGNTIYF.

This chain uses TRBV6-5 with TRBJ1-2; D is possibly TRBD1 (5 bases). Germline V lookup: CDR1 MNHEY, CDR2 SVGAGI. V lost 6 bases to trimming and J lost 5 bases, with 13 bases between them. The CDR3 has 13 amino acids. Here the CDR3 DNA reads TGTGCCAGCAGCCAACAGGATTCGTATGGCTACACCTTC. The encoded protein is CASSQQDSYGYTF.

The V and J genes are TRBV6-4 and TRBJ1-5; no reliable D call. Deletions cut 0 bases from V and 0 bases from J, with 15 bases between. The CDR3 extends over 18 amino acids. Per germline, CDR1 MRHNA and CDR2 SNTAGT. The CDR3 nucleotides are TGTGCCAGCAGTGACTCGAGCCGAGGAGGGTATAGCAATCAGCCCCAGCATTTT. This encodes CASSDSSRGGYSNQPQHF.

The J gene is TRBJ2-7, the V gene TRBV6-5, with D perhaps matching TRBD1 (5 bases). Trimming removed 5 bases at V and 2 bases at J, with 13 bases between. This CDR3 is 14 amino acids long. Germline loops: CDR1 MNHEY, CDR2 SVGAGI. The CDR3 DNA follows: TGTGCCAGCAGTCTCCGACAGCCACCCTACGAGCAGTACGTC. It codes for CASSLRQPPYEQYV.

The rearrangement joins TRBV9 to TRBJ1-2; D is unclear. The germline V gene encodes CDR1 SGDLS and CDR2 YYNGEE. Trimming pared 1 base from V and 2 bases from J, leaving 9 bases between. This CDR3 comprises 14 residues. The CDR3 bases are TGTGCCAGCAGCGTAAGCGGGCAAAACTATGGCTACACCTTC. This gives the protein CASSVSGQNYGYTF.

The chain combines TRBV6-1 with TRBJ1-2; 8 nucleotides line up with TRBD1. Unmatched junction bases numbered 8, after V lost 2 bases and J lost 6 bases. Germline CDR1 MNHNS, CDR2 SASEGT. The CDR3 runs 15 residues. DNA of the CDR3: TGTGCCAGCAGTGAACAGGGGGCAAGATATGATGGCTACACCTTC. Protein: CASSEQGARYDGYTF.

This clone was seen once. The rearrangement links TRBV6-2 or TRBV6-3 to TRBJ1-1; possible D gene TRBD1, 6 bases. Germline V lookup: CDR1 MNHEY, CDR2 SVGEGT. The CDR3 is 13 residues long. Trimming cost V 2 bases and J 4 bases, with 8 bases left between them. The CDR3 sequence is CASSYRGFTEAFF. The DNA of the CDR3 is TGTGCCAGCAGTTACAGGGGGTTCACTGAAGCTTTCTTT.

CDR3: CASSKQGSNEKLFF. The CDR3 coding sequence is TGTGCCAGTAGTAAACAGGGGTCTAATGAAAAACTGTTTTTT. The V gene is TRBV19, the J gene TRBJ1-4, with TRBD1 identical over 7 bases. CDR1 is LNHDA, CDR2 SQIVND, per germline (reference sequence). J was trimmed by 3 bases and V by 4 bases; bases with no gene match: 2. The length of the CDR3 is 14 residues.

V usage is TRBV28 and J usage is TRBJ1-1; no reliable D call. The V and J ends lost 2 bases and 11 bases respectively, with 18 bases between them. In germline, CDR1 is MDHEN, CDR2 SYDVKM. The CDR3 consists of 14 residues. CDR3 region: CASSLTTLKSRAFF. The CDR3 nucleotides are TGTGCCAGCAGTTTAACGACCCTAAAATCTAGGGCTTTCTTT.

The rearrangement joins TRBV11-2 to TRBJ2-5; no clear D gene. The ends were cut back, 5 bases at V and 7 bases at J, with 11 bases in the middle. CDR1 is SGHAT, CDR2 FQNNGV, per germline. The CDR3 is 12 amino acids. Here the CDR3 DNA reads TGTGCCAGCAGCAAACAAGTACGGACCCAGTACTTC. Translation: CASSKQVRTQYF.